This section outlines one T cell receptor beta chain sequence together with its context. Researchers made TCR beta libraries by using iRepertoire HTBI primers and running Arm-PCR on CDR3 regions. TCRdb independently ran MiXCR on the multiplex PCR reads; one entry per CDR3 protein. The data contain about 460,000 distinct CDR3 sequences, 11% to 15% of them singletons. This sample is part of a study of regulatory T cells in long-lasting Graves disease. Trimming took 3 bases from V and 3 from J; bases not matched to a gene: 9. CDR3 length equals 16 residues. Germline V CDR1 and CDR2: SGHRS, YFSETQ. Stated time point: newly diagnosed GD, antithyroid drugs for less than 3 months. Scientists built the TCR library using RNA that was extracted from PBMCs. The same data also contributed to another study, on T cells in Graves' hyperthyroidism and ophthalmopathy. This second study notes: Most clonotypes expanded in thyroid above 0.001 were likewise present in blood.

The sequence was obtained from a woman aged 50 to 60 with Graves disease. The chain employs TRBV5-1 and TRBJ2-3, with TRBD2 identical over 8 bases. Here the sequenced sample was peripheral blood mononuclear cells (PBMCs), taken at new diagnosis, from a patient treated with antithyroid drugs. This CDR3 reads CASSYRLAGSTDTQYF. CDR3 nucleotides: TGCGCCAGCAGCTACCGCCTAGCGGGTAGTACAGATACGCAGTATTTT.